The sequence of this T cell receptor (beta chain) was determined in a study of T cell responses to AZD1222 COVID-19 vaccine. Study-wide findings and caveats: The donors showed a predominance of white British ancestry and of females, with possible underestimation of clonal diversity.

V gave up 5 bases and J gave up 8 bases, with 18 bases separating them. The CDR3 extends over 14 amino acids. The germline gives CDR1 SGHTA, CDR2 FQGNSA. The assay was immunoSEQ multiplex PCR, and TCRdb's table has in-frame clones only and misses some. This repertoire shows about 140,000 clones, about nine tenths found once; its top ten account for approximately 3.6%. Notes on this clone: Its target is not known.

The sample was peripheral blood, taken on day 0 of AZD1222 vaccination. This receptor was identified in an adult in good health. This sequence joins TRBV7-2 and TRBJ1-2; no clear D. The CDR3 nucleotides read TGTGCCAGCAGCCCGACGGGATTTACGGAGGGCTACACCTTC. Encoded protein: CASSPTGFTEGYTF.